This is a list of T cell receptor beta chains from one sample in a study of shared clonotypes between healthy human individuals. The table came from immunoSEQ multiplex PCR; TCRdb's copy has only in-frame clones and leaves some out. Among about a million clones listed, about 75% were seen once. The sequencing sample was made of memory CD4+ T cells sorted from blood. The receptors here all came from a man aged 18-30 years in good health. Each CDR3 is given with its conserved first and last residue. A D gene is named only where the DNA matches it firmly. Expanded clones are given a class, and other clones once, few, many or no size at all.

v_gene	d_gene	abundance	j_gene	CDR3aa	CDR3nt
TRBV15	.	.	TRBJ2-3	CATSRDRGGNTDTQYF	TGTGCCACCAGCAGAGATCGAGGCGGGAACACAGATACGCAGTATTTT
TRBV28	.	.	TRBJ1-2	CASSLLGAYGYTF	TGTGCCAGCAGTTTATTAGGGGCCTATGGCTACACCTTC
TRBV7-8	.	.	TRBJ2-2	CASSLGGRQASGELFF	TGTGCCAGCAGCTTAGGGGGTCGGCAGGCGTCCGGGGAGCTGTTTTTT
TRBV7-2	TRBD2	.	TRBJ2-3	CASSLTSGSKADTQYF	TGTGCCAGCAGCCTGACTAGCGGGAGTAAGGCAGATACGCAGTATTTT
TRBV7-2	.	.	TRBJ2-5	CASSSRNTETQYF	TGTGCCAGCAGCTCCCGAAATACCGAGACCCAGTACTTC
TRBV29-1	.	few	TRBJ2-5	CSVDAGEETQYF	TGCAGCGTTGATGCAGGGGAGGAGACCCAGTACTTC
TRBV5-5	.	.	TRBJ2-1	CASSLGPQTYNEQFF	TGTGCCAGCAGCTTGGGACCTCAGACCTACAATGAGCAGTTCTTC
TRBV19	.	.	TRBJ2-3	CASGVGTSSTDTQYF	TGTGCCAGCGGGGTGGGGACCTCTAGCACAGATACGCAGTATTTT
TRBV28	.	.	TRBJ1-4	CASRLQGPNEKLFF	TGTGCCAGCAGGCTACAGGGACCCAATGAAAAACTGTTTTTT
TRBV10-3	.	few	TRBJ2-3	CAITDSTDTQYF	TGTGCCATTACGGATAGCACAGATACGCAGTATTTT
TRBV5-1	.	few	TRBJ1-1	CASQRATNTEAFF	TGCGCCAGTCAGCGCGCCACGAACACTGAAGCTTTCTTT
TRBV5-4	TRBD2	.	TRBJ2-7	CASSPGTSSRTSSYEQYF	TGTGCCAGCAGCCCCGGGACTAGCTCCAGAACCAGCTCCTACGAGCAGTACTTC
TRBV7-9	TRBD2	.	TRBJ2-3	CASSRGDTQYF	TGTGCCAGTTCGCGGGGGGATACGCAGTATTTT
TRBV6-6	TRBD1	.	TRBJ1-5	CASSYSNRGTGQPQHF	TGTGCCAGCAGTTACTCCAACAGGGGCACGGGGCAGCCCCAGCATTTT
TRBV19	.	once	TRBJ1-2	CASSIGSGRGYTF	TGTGCCAGTAGTATAGGTTCAGGTCGGGGCTACACCTTC
TRBV30	.	.	TRBJ2-4	CAWGRGGKNIQYF	TGTGCCTGGGGGCGGGGAGGCAAAAACATTCAGTACTTC
TRBV30	.	.	TRBJ1-5	CAWSVPVLRGQPQHF	TGTGCCTGGAGTGTGCCCGTCCTCAGGGGCCAGCCCCAGCATTTT
TRBV19	.	.	TRBJ2-7	CASSMGPGPYEQYF	TGTGCCAGTAGCATGGGACCGGGTCCCTACGAGCAGTACTTC
TRBV5-1	.	.	TRBJ2-3	CASSLGIPTDTQYF	TGCGCCAGCAGCTTGGGGATCCCCACAGATACGCAGTATTTT
TRBV5-6	.	once	TRBJ2-7	CASSLGLTLPYEQYF	TGTGCCAGCAGCTTGGGTCTAACGCTGCCTTACGAGCAGTACTTC
TRBV5-1	TRBD1	.	TRBJ2-6	CASADDRAGANVLTF	TGCGCCAGCGCTGATGACAGGGCAGGGGCCAACGTCCTGACTTTC
TRBV28	.	.	TRBJ1-1	CASSLYRIQSAAFF	TGTGCCAGCAGTTTATATCGGATACAATCAGCAGCTTTCTTT
TRBV10-3	.	.	TRBJ1-1	CAISPFVGGGTEAFF	TGTGCCATCAGCCCTTTCGTGGGAGGGGGCACTGAAGCTTTCTTT
TRBV6-5	.	.	TRBJ1-2	CASTRGTNYGYTF	TGTGCCAGCACCCGCGGTACTAACTATGGCTACACCTTC
TRBV6-5	TRBD1	few	TRBJ1-4	CASSYPGQGNEKLFF	TGTGCCAGCAGTTACCCGGGACAGGGAAATGAAAAACTGTTTTTT
TRBV5-4	.	.	TRBJ2-7	CASSLSGIDKQYF	TGTGCCAGCAGCTTGTCAGGGATAGACAAGCAGTACTTC
TRBV5-5	TRBD1	.	TRBJ2-7	CASSLTGASTYEQYF	TGTGCCAGCAGCTTAACAGGGGCCTCAACCTACGAGCAGTACTTC
TRBV19	TRBD1	few	TRBJ1-3	CASWDRGKRDTIYF	TGTGCCAGTTGGGACAGGGGCAAAAGAGACACCATATATTTT
TRBV7-9	.	.	TRBJ2-7	CASSPMASSYEQYF	TGTGCCAGCAGCCCGATGGCGAGCTCCTACGAGCAGTACTTC
TRBV10-3	.	.	TRBJ1-1	CAISEAVNTEAFF	TGTGCCATCAGTGAGGCGGTGAACACTGAAGCTTTCTTT
TRBV5-4	.	.	TRBJ2-3	CASTKLEGTDTQYF	TGTGCCAGCACCAAACTAGAGGGCACAGATACGCAGTATTTT
TRBV2	TRBD1	.	TRBJ1-6	CAGRQGGSPLHF	TGTGCCGGGAGACAGGGGGGTTCACCCCTCCACTTT
TRBV5-1	.	.	TRBJ2-2	CASSLEGYANTGELFF	TGCGCCAGCAGCTTGGAGGGTTACGCGAACACCGGGGAGCTGTTTTTT
TRBV4-1	.	few	TRBJ2-3	CASSPTPQGRAVDTQYF	TGCGCCAGCAGCCCGACGCCCCAGGGAAGGGCGGTAGATACGCAGTATTTT
TRBV7-3	.	once	TRBJ2-7	CASSLSPGPSYEQYF	TGTGCCAGCAGCTTATCTCCCGGCCCTAGCTACGAGCAGTACTTC
TRBV10-3	TRBD1	once	TRBJ1-2	CAINQGGKVDYTF	TGTGCCATCAATCAGGGGGGGAAAGTGGACTACACCTTC
TRBV9	.	.	TRBJ1-2	CASSPGYGYTF	TGTGCCAGCAGCCCCGGCTATGGCTACACCTTC
TRBV7-9	.	few	TRBJ1-1	CASSFQGWENTEAFF	TGTGCCAGCAGCTTTCAAGGGTGGGAAAACACTGAAGCTTTCTTT
TRBV12-5	.	.	TRBJ2-1	CASGGFPRNEQFF	TGTGCCAGTGGGGGGTTCCCTAGGAATGAGCAGTTCTTC
TRBV7-2	.	few	TRBJ2-3	CASSLITDTQYF	TGTGCCAGCAGCTTGATCACAGATACGCAGTATTTT
TRBV7-8	TRBD1	.	TRBJ1-1	CASSPPDRAGEAFF	TGTGCCAGCAGCCCGCCGGACAGGGCGGGTGAAGCTTTCTTT
TRBV18	.	.	TRBJ2-5	CASSPSTAEGTQYF	TGTGCCAGCTCACCCTCGACCGCCGAGGGGACCCAGTACTTC
TRBV18	.	.	TRBJ1-4	CASFSGATNEKLFF	TGTGCCAGCTTTTCCGGGGCAACTAATGAAAAACTGTTTTTT
TRBV7-9	.	.	TRBJ1-4	CASSLVPNSGNEKLFF	TGTGCCAGCAGCTTAGTTCCGAATTCGGGTAATGAAAAACTGTTTTTT
TRBV4-3	.	.	TRBJ2-3	CASSQGGLIASDTQYF	TGCGCCAGCAGCCAAGGAGGGTTAATAGCCTCAGATACGCAGTATTTT
TRBV5-1	.	.	TRBJ2-2	CASSHLQGELFF	TGCGCCAGCAGCCACCTCCAAGGGGAGCTGTTTTTT
TRBV5-6	.	.	TRBJ2-1	CASSARTAPYNEQFF	TGTGCCAGCAGCGCCAGGACAGCCCCTTACAATGAGCAGTTCTTC
TRBV7-2	.	few	TRBJ1-4	CASRGGATREKLFF	TGTGCCAGCCGCGGGGGGGCGACGCGTGAAAAACTGTTTTTT
TRBV5-1	.	many	TRBJ2-1	CASSYQGYEQFF	TGCGCCAGCAGCTACCAGGGCTATGAGCAGTTCTTC
TRBV10-2	.	.	TRBJ2-5	CASSESTRGTQYF	TGCGCCAGCAGTGAGTCGACTCGAGGGACCCAGTACTTC
TRBV5-4	TRBD2	.	TRBJ2-1	CASSNGLAGVHEQFF	TGTGCCAGCAGCAACGGACTAGCGGGAGTCCATGAGCAGTTCTTC
TRBV6-5	.	.	TRBJ1-1	CASSQLRTGEAFF	TGTGCCAGCAGTCAACTTCGGACGGGTGAAGCTTTCTTT
TRBV6-6	.	few	TRBJ1-5	CASSLSGVYGNQPQHF	TGTGCCAGCAGTCTGTCGGGGGTATACGGCAATCAGCCCCAGCATTTT
TRBV25-1	TRBD2	.	TRBJ2-1	CASSGGRLAGSDNEQFF	TGTGCCAGCAGTGGGGGGCGCCTAGCGGGGAGTGACAATGAGCAGTTCTTC